This T cell receptor (beta chain) was captured by sequencing in a study of OX40 agonist ivuxolimab in advanced cancers. As for the study in general: Males comprised about 84% of the group, whose mean age was approximately 60 years (range roughly 23 to 80). It was permissible to have had prior anti-PD-1, anti-PD-L1 or anti-CTLA-4 therapy, and under 45% had some.

The J segment lost 7 bases and the V segment lost 4 bases, leaving 3 bases of the junction unmatched. Looked up from germline, CDR1 is LNHDA and CDR2 is SQIVND (reference sequence). The CDR3 is 13 residues long. Autoimmune disease history or systemic immunosuppression meant exclusion. Profiled with immunoSEQ multiplex PCR; TCRdb holds only in-frame clones, not every one. The sample lists more than 65,000 clones; around 80% were seen once. This clonotype was obtained from an adult with an advanced solid tumor such as melanoma, head and neck, liver or kidney cancer. The sample was CD4+ or CD8+ T cells sorted from blood, taken in a trial of the OX40 agonist ivuxolimab. The chain has TRBV19 and TRBJ1-5; 8 bases are shared with TRBD1. The DNA of the CDR3 is TGTGCCAGTAGTACAGGGGGCGGACAGCCCCAGCATTTT. Its protein is CASSTGGGQPQHF.